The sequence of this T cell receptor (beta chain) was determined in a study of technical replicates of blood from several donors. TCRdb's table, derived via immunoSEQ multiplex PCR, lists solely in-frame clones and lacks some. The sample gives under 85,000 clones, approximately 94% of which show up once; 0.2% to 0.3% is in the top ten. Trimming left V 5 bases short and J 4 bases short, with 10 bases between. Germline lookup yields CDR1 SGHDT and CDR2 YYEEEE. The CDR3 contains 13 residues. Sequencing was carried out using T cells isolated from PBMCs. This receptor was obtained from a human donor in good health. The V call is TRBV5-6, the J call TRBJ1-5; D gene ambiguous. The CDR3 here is CASSFRGNQPQHF. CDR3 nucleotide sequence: TGTGCCAGCAGTTTCCGCGGGAATCAGCCCCAGCATTTT.